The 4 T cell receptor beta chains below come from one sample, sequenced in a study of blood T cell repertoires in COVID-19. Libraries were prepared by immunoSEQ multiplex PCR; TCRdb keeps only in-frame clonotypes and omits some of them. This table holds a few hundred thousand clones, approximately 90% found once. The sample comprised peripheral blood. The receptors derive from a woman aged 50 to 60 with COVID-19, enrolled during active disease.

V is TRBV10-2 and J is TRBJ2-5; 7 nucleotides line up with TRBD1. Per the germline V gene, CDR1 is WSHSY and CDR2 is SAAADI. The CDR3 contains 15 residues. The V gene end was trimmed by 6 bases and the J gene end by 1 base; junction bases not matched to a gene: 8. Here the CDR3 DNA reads TGCGCCAGCAGGCCGGATGACAGGGCCCAAGAGACCCAGTACTTC. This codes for CASRPDDRAQETQYF.

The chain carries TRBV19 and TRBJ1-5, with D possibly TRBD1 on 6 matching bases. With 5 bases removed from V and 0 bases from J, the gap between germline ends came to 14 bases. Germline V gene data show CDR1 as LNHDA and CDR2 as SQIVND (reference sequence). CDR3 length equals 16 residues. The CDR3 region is CASSPGQSSSNQPQHF. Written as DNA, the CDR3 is TGTGCCAGTAGTCCCGGACAGAGTTCTAGCAATCAGCCCCAGCATTTT.

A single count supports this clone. CDR3 DNA: TGTGCCAGCAGCGGGACAGGGCAAATTGGCTACACCTTC. As protein: CASSGTGQIGYTF. The chain recombines TRBV9 with TRBJ1-2; 8 bases fit TRBD1. The CDR3 totals 13 residues. CDR1 and CDR2 (germline): SGDLS, YYNGEE. V was clipped by 3 bases and J by 7 bases; unmatched bases: 5.

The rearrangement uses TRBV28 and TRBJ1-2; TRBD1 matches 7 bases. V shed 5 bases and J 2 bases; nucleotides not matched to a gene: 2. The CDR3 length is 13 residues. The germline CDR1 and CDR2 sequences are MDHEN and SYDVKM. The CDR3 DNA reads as TGTGCCAGCAGTCCGACAGGGAACTATGGCTACACCTTC. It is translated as CASSPTGNYGYTF.